This TCR beta chain was sequenced in a study of OX40 agonist ivuxolimab in advanced cancers. With regard to the full study: The costimulatory receptor OX40 (CD134) was targeted by ivuxolimab, a fully human IgG2 agonistic monoclonal antibody. Intravenous ivuxolimab was administered to patients every 2 weeks at six dose levels: 0.01, 0.1, 0.3, 1.5, 3 and 10 mg/kg. Of the 50 or so patients in dose escalation, about 20 had hepatocellular carcinoma, around 15 had melanoma, 9 had renal cell carcinoma and 9 had head and neck cancer. In the dose-escalation cohort, more than 80% of patients were male, and the mean age was approximately 60 years with a range of roughly 23 to 79. Patients were allowed to have had prior anti-PD-1, anti-PD-L1 or anti-CTLA-4 therapy, and approximately 40% of the dose-escalation patients had been treated with checkpoint inhibitors. Partial responses occurred in three dose-escalation patients, of whom one had hepatocellular carcinoma and two had cutaneous melanoma. The point of sequencing TCRbeta in the periphery was to test whether ivuxolimab changed TCR sequence diversity and drove clonal T-cell expansion. The paper reports the monotherapy dose-escalation portion (N of about 47 patients) of the phase I ivuxolimab trial.

The trial excluded patients who had a history of autoimmune disease or who were on systemic immunosuppression. Peripheral blood for TCR sequencing was drawn from every dose cohort at baseline, at cycle 4 day 1 and at cycle 7 day 1. Samples came from an open-label, multicenter, first-in-human phase I dose-escalation trial of ivuxolimab. Adults with locally advanced or metastatic head and neck squamous cell, hepatocellular, melanoma or renal cell carcinoma were enrolled in the trial. Before TCR sequencing, CD4+ and CD8+ T cells were separately sorted from peripheral blood. V sheds 2 bases and J sheds 7 bases, leaving 12 bases between their ends. The germline V gene gives CDR1 as MDHEN and CDR2 as SYDVKM. Its CDR3 holds 15 amino acids, cysteine through phenylalanine. The kept DNA is CDR3 alone, 45 bases in frame from the first base. To sequence the TCRbeta CDR3 region, genomic DNA was isolated from the sorted cells. TCRbeta CDR3 regions were sequenced using the immunoSEQ Assay. Drawn from immuneACCESS, this table holds only the in-frame rearrangements with V and J called that TCRdb kept. Clones are partly lost; checked studies trace under half to an unresolved V gene and leave the rest unexplained. In this sample the table shows tens of thousands of clones, 80% to 95% of which occur a single time. The top ten clonotypes cover 1% to 1.3% of the sample.

Broad study findings and their caveats: Partial responders in the 0.1-3.0 mg/kg groups had among the lowest normalized peripheral clonal expansion, especially among CD8+ T cells. After ivuxolimab, more expanded clones were found on average in CD8+ T cells than in CD4+ T cells. Clonal expansion of both CD4+ and CD8+ blood T cells was observed from baseline to week 6 at doses 0.1 to 3.0 mg/kg. Low levels of normalized T-cell clonal expansion were also seen in some patients who did not respond. The antigen specificity of the peripheral T cells that underwent clonal expansion was not determined.

A remark on this clone: Its target antigen remains unknown. One base away there is no much larger clone; base qualities are not given.

The origin of this receptor is an adult with an advanced solid tumor such as melanoma, head and neck, liver or kidney cancer. The sequences come from CD4+ or CD8+ T cells sorted from blood, collected in a trial of the OX40 agonist ivuxolimab. The sequence links TRBV28 to TRBJ1-6, with a tentative D gene TRBD1 over 5 matching bases. The nucleotides are TGTGCCAGCAGTTTAAGAGACAGTGCGAATTCACCCCTCCACTTT. Its protein reads: CASSLRDSANSPLHF.